Below, 10 T cell receptor beta chains from the same sample are listed, as sequenced in a study of shared clonotypes between healthy human individuals (dated by TCRdb to 2020 to 2022). Receptor amplification or capture employed the immunoSEQ multiplex PCR assay. Imported from immuneACCESS, the table was reduced by TCRdb to in-frame sequences with V and J called. These copies leave out some clones; in studies compared against another copy, an unresolved V gene accounts for under half, and the cause of the remainder is not known. The sample data list approximately 640,000 clones, and about three quarters of these were observed just once. Around 2% of the sample comes from the top ten. Sequences were obtained from memory CD4+ T cells sorted from blood. What the cell subset or site label conveys for this sample: CD45RA-negative fraction. These receptors all stem from a woman aged 25 to 39 in good health.

The chain uses TRBV5-4 and TRBJ1-1; D is ambiguous. The germline CDR1 and CDR2 sequences are SGHNT and YYREEE (reference sequence). Trimming cost V 0 bases and J 6 bases, with 9 bases left between them. The CDR3 has 13 residues. The CDR3 sequence is CASSLGGAAEAFF. CDR3 bases: TGTGCCAGCAGCTTGGGGGGAGCGGCTGAAGCTTTCTTT.

This chain connects TRBV27 to TRBJ2-7; 10 bases are a match to TRBD2. The CDR3 spans 14 residues. The V gene end was trimmed by 5 bases and the J gene end by 3 bases; junction bases not matched to a gene: 4. CDR1 and CDR2 (germline): MNHEY, SMNVEV (reference sequence). CDR3 residues: CASSPRTSGYEQYF. Written as DNA, the CDR3 is TGTGCCAGCAGTCCACGGACTAGCGGCTACGAGCAGTACTTC.

This chain uses TRBV6-5 with TRBJ2-7; 9 positions agree with TRBD1. In germline, CDR1 is MNHEY, CDR2 SVGAGI. V lost 1 base and J lost 4; bases outside the gene matches: 8. There are 16 residues in the CDR3. The CDR3 loop is CASSYFGPGQGYEQYF. CDR3 bases: TGTGCCAGCAGTTACTTCGGACCGGGACAGGGTTACGAGCAGTACTTC.

This chain connects TRBV23-1 to TRBJ1-2; D not certain. TRBV23-1 is flagged as an ORF with uncertain function. Trimming cost V 3 bases and J 4 bases, with 15 bases left between them. The CDR3 runs 15 residues. CDR3: CASSHTRDPSYGYTF. As DNA, the CDR3 is TGCGCCAGCAGTCATACTAGGGATCCCTCCTATGGCTACACCTTC.

V is TRBV6-5 and J is TRBJ2-7, with 8 bases matching TRBD2. There are 15 residues in the CDR3. J lost 5 bases, V lost 2 bases, and 8 bases had no gene match. Germline CDR1 reads MNHEY; CDR2 reads SVGAGI. CDR3 region: CASSYRAGGLNEQYF. DNA of the CDR3: TGTGCCAGCAGTTACCGGGCGGGAGGTTTGAACGAGCAGTACTTC.

V usage is TRBV5-1 and J usage is TRBJ1-2, with D maybe TRBD1 (5 bases). Trimming removed 0 bases from V and 5 bases from J, with 14 bases in between. Germline assignment: CDR1 SGHRS and CDR2 YFSETQ. This CDR3 contains 15 residues. The CDR3 spells CASSLGHSGAYGYTF. CDR3 nucleotide sequence: TGCGCCAGCAGCTTGGGGCACAGTGGGGCTTATGGCTACACCTTC. The variable domain in full, with the rest retrieved from reference TRBV5-1 and TRBJ1-2, is KAGVTQTPRYLIKTRGQQVTLSCSPISGHRSVSWYQQTPGQGLQFLFEYFSETQRNKGNFPGRFSGRQFSNSRSEMNVSTLELGDSALYLCASSLGHSGAYGYTFGSGTRLTVV.

This clone was recorded a few times. V usage is TRBV19 and J usage is TRBJ2-5; a weak D match, TRBD2 (5 bases). The CDR3 contains 14 residues. CDR1 is LNHDA, CDR2 SQIVND, per germline (reference sequence). Trimming cost V 10 bases and J 3 bases, with 18 bases left between them. CDR3 in DNA: TGTGCCACCGGCCGGGAAGACGCGAAAGAGACCCAGTACTTC. Translation gives CATGREDAKETQYF.

The rearrangement uses TRBV18 and TRBJ2-2; TRBD2 matches at 7 bases. The CDR3 totals 17 residues. Per the germline V gene, CDR1 is KGHSH and CDR2 is LQKENI. J was trimmed by 2 bases and V by 0 bases; bases with no gene match: 6. As DNA, the CDR3 is TGTGCCAGCTCACCACCTAATCCGGGACTAAACACCGGGGAGCTGTTTTTT. Protein product: CASSPPNPGLNTGELFF.

This clone was counted a single time. V usage is TRBV4-1 and J usage is TRBJ2-7; 9 nucleotides align to TRBD2. CDR3 length: 16 residues. Germline V CDR1 and CDR2: MGHRA, YSYEKL. V shed 4 bases, J shed 3 bases, and the junction held 10 bases outside the gene matches. CDR3 bases: TGCGCCAGCAGCCCCCGTGGGCGGGGGGGGAGCTACGAGCAGTACTTC. It specifies CASSPRGRGGSYEQYF.

This clone was observed a few times. J is TRBJ2-7 and V is TRBV10-1; TRBD2 matches at 11 bases. The CDR3 consists of 13 residues. J lost 2 bases, V lost 8 bases, and 2 bases had no gene match. The germline V gene encodes CDR1 WNHNN and CDR2 SYGVQD (reference sequence). DNA for the CDR3: TGCGCCAGCGGGACTAGCGGTACCTACGAGCAGTACTTC. It is translated as CASGTSGTYEQYF.